This TCR beta chain was identified in a study of T cells in Graves' hyperthyroidism and ophthalmopathy. The CDR3 regions of TCR beta were amplified from RNA transcripts. Primed by the HTBI set, a first-round RT-PCR was run on the TCR CDR3. TCRdb reprocessed the multiplex PCR reads with MiXCR, giving one entry per CDR3 protein. The table lists 350,000 or so distinct CDR3 sequences, 17% of them singletons. The CDR3 extends over 17 amino acids. CDR1 is SEHNR and CDR2 is FQNEAQ in the germline V gene (reference sequence). Unmatched junction bases numbered 12, after V lost 3 bases and J lost 7 bases. The table lists this clonotype with many counts.

Sequenced: blood. The gene calls are TRBV7-9 and TRBJ2-1; 10 bases map to TRBD1. This TCR was sampled from a woman aged 25-40 years with Graves' hyperthyroidism that later progressed to Graves' ophthalmopathy. CDR3 nucleotide sequence: TGTGCCAGCAGCTTTACCCCTCAGACGGACAGGGGGAATGAGCAGTTCTTC. It encodes CASSFTPQTDRGNEQFF.